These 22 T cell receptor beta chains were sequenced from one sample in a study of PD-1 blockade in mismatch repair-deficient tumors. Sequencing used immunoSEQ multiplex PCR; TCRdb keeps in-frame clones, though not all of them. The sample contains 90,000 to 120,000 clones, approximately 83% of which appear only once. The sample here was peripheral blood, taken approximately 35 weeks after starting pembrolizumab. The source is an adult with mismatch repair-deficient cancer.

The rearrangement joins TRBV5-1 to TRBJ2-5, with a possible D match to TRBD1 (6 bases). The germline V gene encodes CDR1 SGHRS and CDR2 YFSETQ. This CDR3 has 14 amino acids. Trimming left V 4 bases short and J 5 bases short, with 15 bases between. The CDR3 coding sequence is TGCGCCAGCAGCGCGCAGACAGGATCGGAGACCCAGTACTTC. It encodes CASSAQTGSETQYF. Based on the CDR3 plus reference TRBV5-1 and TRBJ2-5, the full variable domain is KAGVTQTPRYLIKTRGQQVTLSCSPISGHRSVSWYQQTPGQGLQFLFEYFSETQRNKGNFPGRFSGRQFSNSRSEMNVSTLELGDSALYLCASSAQTGSETQYFGPGTRLLVL.

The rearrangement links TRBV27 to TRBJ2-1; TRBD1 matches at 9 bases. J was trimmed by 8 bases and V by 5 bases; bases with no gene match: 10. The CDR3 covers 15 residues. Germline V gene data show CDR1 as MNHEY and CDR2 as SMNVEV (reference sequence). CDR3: CASSGQGLGMHEQFF. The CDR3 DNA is TGTGCCAGCAGTGGACAGGGGTTAGGTATGCATGAGCAGTTCTTC.

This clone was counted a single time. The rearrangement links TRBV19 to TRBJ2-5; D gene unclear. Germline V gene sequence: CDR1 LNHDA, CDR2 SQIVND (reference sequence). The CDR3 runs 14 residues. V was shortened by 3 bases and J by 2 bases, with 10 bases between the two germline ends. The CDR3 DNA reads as TGTGCCAGTAGTATGAAGAACGCACAAGAGACCCAGTACTTC. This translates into CASSMKNAQETQYF.

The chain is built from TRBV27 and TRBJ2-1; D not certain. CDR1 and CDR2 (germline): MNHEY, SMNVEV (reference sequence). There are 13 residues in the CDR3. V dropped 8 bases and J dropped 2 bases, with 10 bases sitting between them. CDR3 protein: CASGKGPYNEQFF. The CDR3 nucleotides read TGTGCCAGCGGTAAAGGGCCCTACAATGAGCAGTTCTTC.

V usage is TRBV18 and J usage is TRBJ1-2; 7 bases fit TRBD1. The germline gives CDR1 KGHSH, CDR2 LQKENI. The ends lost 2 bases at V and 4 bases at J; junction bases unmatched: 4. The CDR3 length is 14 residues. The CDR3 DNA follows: TGTGCCAGCTCACCAGGGGACAGTTTCTATGGCTACACCTTC. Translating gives CASSPGDSFYGYTF.

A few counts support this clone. CDR3 nucleotides: TGTGCCAGCAGCCAAGTCGGCGGGACAAACACCGGGGAGCTGTTTTTT. It is translated as CASSQVGGTNTGELFF. The chain links TRBV4-2 to TRBJ2-2, with D possibly being TRBD1 or TRBD2 (6 bases each). Trimming removed 1 base at V and 2 bases at J, with 11 bases between. This CDR3 region has 16 residues. Germline V gene sequence: CDR1 LGHNA, CDR2 YNFKEQ.

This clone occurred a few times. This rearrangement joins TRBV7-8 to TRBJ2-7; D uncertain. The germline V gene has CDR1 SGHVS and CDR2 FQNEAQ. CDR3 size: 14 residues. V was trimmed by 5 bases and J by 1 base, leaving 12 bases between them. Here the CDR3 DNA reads TGTGCCAGCAGCCTAACCGGCGGATCCTACGAGCAGTACTTC. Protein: CASSLTGGSYEQYF.

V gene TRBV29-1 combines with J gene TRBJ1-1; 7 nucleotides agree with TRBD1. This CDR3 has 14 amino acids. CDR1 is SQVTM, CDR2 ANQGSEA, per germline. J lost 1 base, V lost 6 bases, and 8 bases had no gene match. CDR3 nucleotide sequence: TGCAGCGTCAACAGGGGCGAGGAGAACACTGAAGCTTTCTTT. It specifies CSVNRGEENTEAFF. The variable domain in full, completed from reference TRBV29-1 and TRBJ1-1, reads SAVISQKPSRDICQRGTSLTIQCQVDSQVTMMFWYRQQPGQSLTLIATANQGSEATYESGFVIDKFPISRPNLTFSTLTVSNMSPEDSSIYLCSVNRGEENTEAFFGQGTRLTVV.

The chain's CDR3 is CASSVDRGSGNTIYF. CDR3 nucleotides: TGTGCCAGCAGCGTAGACAGGGGATCTGGAAACACCATATATTTT. The chain combines TRBV9 with TRBJ1-3; 7 positions agree with TRBD1. The V segment lost 0 bases and the J segment 1 base; nucleotides outside the gene matches: 1. CDR3 size: 15 residues. The germline CDR1 and CDR2 sequences are SGDLS and YYNGEE.

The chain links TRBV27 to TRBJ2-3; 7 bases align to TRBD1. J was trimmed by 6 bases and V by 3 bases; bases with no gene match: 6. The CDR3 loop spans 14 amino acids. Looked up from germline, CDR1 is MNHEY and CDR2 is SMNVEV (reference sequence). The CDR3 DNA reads TGTGCCAGCAGTTTCACAGGGGCCGTCGATACGCAGTATTTT. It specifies CASSFTGAVDTQYF.

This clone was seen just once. CDR3 coding DNA: TGTGCTGGGTCCCGACCCTCTCTGACTAGCCAGAGGACCCATGAGCAGTTCTTC. Translated, it gives CAGSRPSLTSQRTHEQFF. The genes are TRBV12-5 and TRBJ2-1; 7 nucleotides line up with TRBD2. V lost 11 bases and J lost 8; bases outside the gene matches: 27. Looked up from germline, CDR1 is LGHNT and CDR2 is FRNRAP. The CDR3 is made up of 18 amino acids.

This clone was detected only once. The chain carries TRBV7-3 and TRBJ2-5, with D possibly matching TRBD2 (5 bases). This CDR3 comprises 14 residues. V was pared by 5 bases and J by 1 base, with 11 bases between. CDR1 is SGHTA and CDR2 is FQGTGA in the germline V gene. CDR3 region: CASSPEGGQETQYF. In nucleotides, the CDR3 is TGTGCCAGCAGCCCAGAGGGTGGCCAAGAGACCCAGTACTTC.

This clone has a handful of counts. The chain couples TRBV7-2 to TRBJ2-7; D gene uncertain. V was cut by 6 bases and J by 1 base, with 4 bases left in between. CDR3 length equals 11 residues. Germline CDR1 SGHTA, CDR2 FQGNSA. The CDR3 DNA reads TGTGCCAGCAGGTTGTCCTACGAGCAGTACTTC. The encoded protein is CASRLSYEQYF. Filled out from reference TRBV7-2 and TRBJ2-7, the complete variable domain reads GAGVSQSPSNKVTEKGKDVELRCDPISGHTALYWYRQSLGQGLEFLIYFQGNSAPDKSGLPSDRFSAERTGGSVSTLTIQRTQQEDSAVYLCASRLSYEQYFGPGTRLTVT.

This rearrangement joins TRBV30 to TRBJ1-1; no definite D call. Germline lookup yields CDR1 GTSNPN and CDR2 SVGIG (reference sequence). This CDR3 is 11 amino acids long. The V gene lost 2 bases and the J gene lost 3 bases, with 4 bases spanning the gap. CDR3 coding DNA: TGTGCCTGGAGTCCCTACACTGAAGCTTTCTTT. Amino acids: CAWSPYTEAFF.

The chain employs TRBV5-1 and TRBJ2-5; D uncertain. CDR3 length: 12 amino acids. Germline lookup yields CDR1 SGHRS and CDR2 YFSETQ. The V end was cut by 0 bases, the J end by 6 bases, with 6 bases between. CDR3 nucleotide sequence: TGCGCCAGCAGCTTGGAAGTTCAGACCCAGTACTTC. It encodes CASSLEVQTQYF. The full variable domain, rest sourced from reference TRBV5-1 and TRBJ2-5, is KAGVTQTPRYLIKTRGQQVTLSCSPISGHRSVSWYQQTPGQGLQFLFEYFSETQRNKGNFPGRFSGRQFSNSRSEMNVSTLELGDSALYLCASSLEVQTQYFGPGTRLLVL.

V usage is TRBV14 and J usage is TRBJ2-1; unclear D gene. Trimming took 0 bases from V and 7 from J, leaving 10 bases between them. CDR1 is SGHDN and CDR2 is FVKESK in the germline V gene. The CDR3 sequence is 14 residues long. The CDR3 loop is CASSQESQVNEQFF. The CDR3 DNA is TGTGCCAGCAGCCAAGAGAGTCAAGTAAATGAGCAGTTCTTC.

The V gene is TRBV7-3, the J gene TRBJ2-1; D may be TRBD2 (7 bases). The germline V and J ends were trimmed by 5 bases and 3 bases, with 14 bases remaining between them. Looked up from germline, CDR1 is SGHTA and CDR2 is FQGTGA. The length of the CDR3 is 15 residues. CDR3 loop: CASSPRGGIYNEQFF. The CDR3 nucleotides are TGTGCCAGCAGCCCTAGGGGGGGGATCTACAATGAGCAGTTCTTC. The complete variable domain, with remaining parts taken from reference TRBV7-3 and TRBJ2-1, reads GAGVSQTPSNKVTEKGKYVELRCDPISGHTALYWYRQSLGQGPEFLIYFQGTGAADDSGLPNDRFFAVRPEGSVSTLKIQRTERGDSAVYLCASSPRGGIYNEQFFGPGTRLTVL.

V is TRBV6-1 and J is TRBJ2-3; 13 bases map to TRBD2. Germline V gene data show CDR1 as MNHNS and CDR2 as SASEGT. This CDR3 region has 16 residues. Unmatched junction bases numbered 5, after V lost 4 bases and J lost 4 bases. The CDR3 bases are TGTGCCAGCAGTGCCAGGACTAGCGGGAGCCCAGATACGCAGTATTTT. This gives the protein CASSARTSGSPDTQYF.

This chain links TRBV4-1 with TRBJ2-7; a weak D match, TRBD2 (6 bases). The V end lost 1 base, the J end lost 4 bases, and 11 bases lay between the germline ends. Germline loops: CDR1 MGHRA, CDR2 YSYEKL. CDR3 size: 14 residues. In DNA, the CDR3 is TGCGCCAGCAGCCAAGCGGCGGGAAGTTACGAGCAGTACTTC. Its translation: CASSQAAGSYEQYF.

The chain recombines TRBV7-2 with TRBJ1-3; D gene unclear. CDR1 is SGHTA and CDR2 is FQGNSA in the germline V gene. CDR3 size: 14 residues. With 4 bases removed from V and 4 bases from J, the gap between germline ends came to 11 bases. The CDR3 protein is CASSSGFLGNTIYF. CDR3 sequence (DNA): TGTGCCAGCAGCTCGGGGTTCTTGGGAAACACCATATATTTT.

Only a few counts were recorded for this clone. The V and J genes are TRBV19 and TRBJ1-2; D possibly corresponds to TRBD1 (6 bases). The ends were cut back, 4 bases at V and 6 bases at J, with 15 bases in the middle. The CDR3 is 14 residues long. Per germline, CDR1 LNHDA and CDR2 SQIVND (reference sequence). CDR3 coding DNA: TGTGCCAGTAGTACTTCCGGACAGATTGATGGCTACACCTTC. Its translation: CASSTSGQIDGYTF.

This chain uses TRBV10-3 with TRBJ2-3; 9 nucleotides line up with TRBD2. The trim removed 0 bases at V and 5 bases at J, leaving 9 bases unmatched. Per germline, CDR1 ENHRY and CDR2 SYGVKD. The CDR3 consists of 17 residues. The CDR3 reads CAISESLSGSRLDTQYF. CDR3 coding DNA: TGTGCCATCAGTGAGTCGCTTAGCGGGAGTAGGTTAGATACGCAGTATTTT.